This record looks at one TCR beta chain sequence and its context. This entry belongs to a study of blood T cell repertoires in COVID-19. The wider study: The samples span acute and convalescent COVID-19 from the United States, Italy and Spain. PBMCs, B-cell-depleted T cells, or T cells were the source of the cDNA or gDNA that made up the material.

In the original analysis: Counts of nucleated cells, estimated from reference gene primer amplification, were obtained. The data were produced by immunoSEQ multiplex PCR, yet TCRdb's version contains in-frame clones alone and is incomplete. V and J calls and clone size are given by that table; D and trimming were obtained from the DNA. The data show approximately 200,000 clones, with approximately 83% seen just once and approximately 7% held by the top ten. Germline V gene sequence: CDR1 ENHRY, CDR2 SYGVKD. The CDR3 consists of 14 residues. The V end lost 0 bases, the J end lost 4 bases, and 9 bases lay between the germline ends.

J is TRBJ1-2 and V is TRBV10-3, with D maybe TRBD1 (5 bases). The sequenced sample was peripheral blood. This clonotype was obtained from a woman aged 45-65 years with acute or convalescent COVID-19. CDR3 coding DNA: TGTGCCATCAGTGAGTCAGGGGAAATCTATGGCTACACCTTC. This translates into CAISESGEIYGYTF.